Listed below are T cell receptor beta chains from one sample, sequenced in a study of post-analysis software for immune sequencing data. Via MiXCR, TCRdb re-called the PCR reads, giving one row per CDR3 protein. The table shows 750,000 to 950,000 distinct CDR3 sequences, with 35% to 55% occurring only once. The specimen sequenced was blood. The receptors derive from a girl aged 10-17 years with multiple sclerosis. Each CDR3 is given with its conserved first and last residue. The D gene is left open where the match is weak.

D	V	J	CDR3
TRBD2	TRBV7-3	TRBJ2-5	CASSSTGGGQETQYF
NA	TRBV20-1	TRBJ1-1	CSARDPRHSNTEAFF
TRBD2	TRBV2	TRBJ2-1	CASTTLGGGPREQFF
TRBD1	TRBV14	TRBJ1-1	CASSQAGGSEAFF
NA	TRBV5-1	TRBJ1-2	CASSLGQLEYYGYTF
TRBD1	TRBV28	TRBJ1-6	CASSWGTESSPPHF
NA	TRBV4-2	TRBJ2-7	CASSQDPLGDFNEQYF
TRBD1	TRBV4-1	TRBJ2-1	CASSPLPGQGENEQFF
NA	TRBV29-1	TRBJ2-7	CSVEEGQSSYEQYF
TRBD2	TRBV29-1	TRBJ2-3	CSVESPVGLAGSWTDTQYF
TRBD2	TRBV5-1	TRBJ2-1	CASSSELAGDLFTYNEQFF
NA	TRBV27	TRBJ1-2	CASSLGHGYGYTF
NA	TRBV5-1	TRBJ2-1	CASSLMTRGRWRGNGQFF
NA	TRBV7-2	TRBJ2-3	CASSLVFLQATDTQYF
NA	TRBV7-9	TRBJ2-5	CASSLVQGNQETQYF
TRBD1	TRBV28	TRBJ2-5	CASSLYLQGLEETQYF